This T cell receptor (beta chain) was observed in a study of Graves' ophthalmopathy and Graves' hyperthyroidism. Study details: Samples of peripheral blood were obtained at initial diagnosis, prior to treatment of any kind.

Amplified TCR beta CDR3 regions were obtained using RNA transcripts as template. Scientists carried out first-round RT-PCR using HTBI primers and then a second-round multiplex PCR. TCRdb re-called the multiplex PCR reads through MiXCR, storing one row per CDR3 protein. Among 650,000 to 800,000 distinct CDR3 sequences, 35% to 50% were seen once, and the ten largest hold more than 3%. The V gene end was trimmed by 4 bases and the J gene end by 3 bases; junction bases not matched to a gene: 7. This CDR3 region has 15 residues. Germline values: CDR1 MRHNA, CDR2 SNTAGT. On this clonotype: The antigen remains unidentified.

The study's findings and limits: In blood, most expanded thyroid clonotypes above 0.001 frequency were also detected.

Ophthalmopathy donors were characterized by moderate-to-severe activity, CAS of at least 3, NOSPECS of at least 4, and duration under 3 months. The PBMCs had their origin in 7.5 to 10 ml of fresh peripheral blood. V is TRBV6-4 and J is TRBJ2-3; TRBD1 matches at 7 bases. Sample: peripheral blood. The receptor's source is an adult man with Graves' ophthalmopathy. The CDR3 is CASSVTGSGTDTQYF. CDR3 coding DNA: TGTGCCAGCAGTGTGACAGGGTCAGGTACAGATACGCAGTATTTT.